These 16 T cell receptor beta chains were all obtained from the same sample, sequenced in a study of shared clonotypes between healthy human individuals. Sequenced by immunoSEQ multiplex PCR; TCRdb stores in-frame clones only, minus some. The sample lists about 2.3 million clones, around 90% occurring once. Sequences were obtained from naive CD4+ T cells from PBMCs. This sample's subset: CD45RA+ positively selected. The source of these receptors is a young man in good health. Some clones in this sample may be carry-over from other donors' samples.

The chain carries TRBV10-2 and TRBJ2-5; 7 positions agree with TRBD1. Per the germline V gene, CDR1 is WSHSY and CDR2 is SAAADI. V lost 6 bases to trimming and J lost 2 bases; unmatched junction nucleotides: 6. The CDR3 totals 14 residues. The CDR3 region has the DNA TGCGCCAGCAGCCCACAGGGGACACAAGAGACCCAGTACTTC. Translated, it gives CASSPQGTQETQYF.

V gene TRBV7-3 combines with J gene TRBJ2-5; unclear D gene. The V gene lost 0 bases and the J gene lost 5 bases, with 10 bases spanning the gap. The CDR3 extends over 14 amino acids. Looked up from germline, CDR1 is SGHTA and CDR2 is FQGTGA. Here the CDR3 reads CASSLTGYLETQYF. DNA of the CDR3: TGTGCCAGCAGCTTAACAGGGTACCTTGAGACCCAGTACTTC.

The chain uses TRBV5-8 and TRBJ2-3, with D uncertain. Deletions cut 0 bases from V and 1 base from J, with 9 bases between. This CDR3 has 15 residues. Germline V CDR1 and CDR2: SGHTS, YDEGEE. This chain's CDR3 is CASSLGRHGTDTQYF. CDR3 coding DNA: TGTGCCAGCAGCTTGGGCAGACACGGCACAGATACGCAGTATTTT.

The CDR3 DNA sequence: TGTGCCAGCAGACGTGGCCTTGGGGGCGACTCTGGAAACACCATATATTTT. As protein: CASRRGLGGDSGNTIYF. The rearrangement links TRBV27 to TRBJ1-3, with D possibly being TRBD1 (6 bases). Germline V gives CDR1 MNHEY, CDR2 SMNVEV (reference sequence). The V end was cut by 6 bases, the J end by 0 bases, with 18 bases between. This CDR3 has 17 residues.

The rearrangement joins TRBV13 to TRBJ1-1; 10 bases match TRBD1. The trim removed 4 bases at V and 4 bases at J, leaving 27 bases unmatched. This CDR3 is 22 amino acids long. Per the germline V gene, CDR1 is PRHDT and CDR2 is FYEKMQ (reference sequence). CDR3 nucleotides: TGTGCCAGCAGCTCCCCACCTCTCTCCGGGACAGGGGCCGGGGGGTGGACCACTGAAGCTTTCTTT. This gives the protein CASSSPPLSGTGAGGWTTEAFF.

The V and J genes are TRBV4-2 and TRBJ1-2; 8 bases align to TRBD1. The CDR3 has 12 residues. V shed 6 bases and J 4 bases; nucleotides not matched to a gene: 1. Germline V gives CDR1 LGHNA, CDR2 YNFKEQ. CDR3 region: CASRDRAYGYTF. Here the CDR3 DNA reads TGTGCCAGCAGGGACAGGGCCTATGGCTACACCTTC.

The genes are TRBV28 and TRBJ1-5, with TRBD1 matching over 9 bases. Germline V CDR1 and CDR2: MDHEN, SYDVKM. The CDR3 totals 16 residues. V was clipped by 1 base and J by 7 bases; unmatched bases: 8. The CDR3 DNA follows: TGTGCCAGCAGTTTATTCACAGGGGGCGCGGGGCAGCCCCAGCATTTT. Translation gives CASSLFTGGAGQPQHF.

The chain links TRBV4-1 to TRBJ1-6; TRBD1 matches at 8 bases. The CDR3 length is 16 residues. V lost 3 bases and J lost 9; bases outside the gene matches: 10. The germline CDR1 and CDR2 sequences are MGHRA and YSYEKL. The CDR3 DNA reads TGCGCCAGCAGCCATCCTTGGACAGGGAGGTTTTCACCCCTCCACTTT. As protein: CASSHPWTGRFSPLHF.

Note on this clone: The sample carries other DNA sequences with the same CDR3. The rearrangement joins TRBV29-1 to TRBJ2-7; 9 bases line up with TRBD1. Per germline, CDR1 SQVTM and CDR2 ANQGSEA. Trimming took 3 bases from V and 4 from J; bases not matched to a gene: 1. The CDR3 covers 12 residues. The CDR3 loop is CSVEDRGYEQYF. CDR3 DNA sequence: TGCAGCGTTGAGGACAGGGGATACGAGCAGTACTTC.

This chain uses TRBV18 with TRBJ2-1; TRBD2 matches at 15 bases. Looked up from germline, CDR1 is KGHSH and CDR2 is LQKENI. V dropped 0 bases and J dropped 7; count of bases not matched to a gene: 4. This CDR3 has 17 residues. The CDR3 nucleotides read TGTGCCAGCTCACCACCGGGACTAGCGGGAGGAGGTAATGAGCAGTTCTTC. Encoded protein: CASSPPGLAGGGNEQFF.

The CDR3 region has the DNA TGTGCCAGCAGTTTGCGGGCGGGAGGGCCCTCCGATACGCAGTATTTT. The encoded protein is CASSLRAGGPSDTQYF. V and J are TRBV27 and TRBJ2-3, with 9 bases that match TRBD2. The length of the CDR3 is 16 residues. V shed 3 bases and J 6 bases; nucleotides not matched to a gene: 10. Germline V gene data show CDR1 as MNHEY and CDR2 as SMNVEV (reference sequence).

The rearrangement joins TRBV28 to TRBJ2-5; 7 bases map to TRBD1. V lost 5 bases and J lost 0; bases outside the gene matches: 6. Germline values: CDR1 MDHEN, CDR2 SYDVKM. This CDR3 region has 15 residues. The CDR3 protein is CASSRDRRYQETQYF. In DNA form, the CDR3 reads TGTGCCAGCAGTCGGGACAGAAGATACCAAGAGACCCAGTACTTC.

V usage is TRBV10-3 and J usage is TRBJ2-2; maybe TRBD1 (5 bases). Germline V gene data show CDR1 as ENHRY and CDR2 as SYGVKD. V lost 4 bases, J lost 0 bases, and 9 bases lay in between. This CDR3 has 15 residues. CDR3 protein: CAISGGIPNTGELFF. The DNA of the CDR3 is TGTGCCATCAGTGGGGGCATTCCGAACACCGGGGAGCTGTTTTTT.

The chain uses TRBV28 and TRBJ2-2; 9 bases match TRBD1. With 4 bases clipped from V and 5 bases from J, the junction kept 11 bases outside the gene matches. CDR3 length: 17 residues. Germline V CDR1 and CDR2: MDHEN, SYDVKM. This chain's CDR3 is CASSWDRVRLLTGELFF. DNA of the CDR3: TGTGCCAGCAGTTGGGACAGGGTTCGTTTGTTAACCGGGGAGCTGTTTTTT.

V and J are TRBV19 and TRBJ2-3; 7 positions agree with TRBD2. V was pared by 6 bases and J by 4 bases, with 10 bases of the junction left unmatched. The germline CDR1 and CDR2 sequences are LNHDA and SQIVND (reference sequence). The CDR3 has 15 amino acids. In nucleotides, the CDR3 is TGTGCCAGTAGACTTAGGGCGGGGGTTGCAGATACGCAGTATTTT. Translated: CASRLRAGVADTQYF.

The rearrangement links TRBV5-1 to TRBJ2-1; 10 bases map to TRBD1. This CDR3 has 17 amino acids. Trimming removed 2 bases from V and 6 bases from J; junction bases left unmatched: 11. The germline V gene encodes CDR1 SGHRS and CDR2 YFSETQ. CDR3 bases: TGCGCCAGCAGCTTAACCCCTTCGGACAGGGGGTCCAATGAGCAGTTCTTC. It translates to CASSLTPSDRGSNEQFF.